This T cell receptor beta chain was obtained from a study of blood T cell repertoires in COVID-19. Some clones are missing from TCRdb's copy, which holds only in-frame ones; the method was immunoSEQ multiplex PCR. The sample lists about 210,000 clones, about four fifths occurring once. This CDR3 is 14 amino acids long. Germline V lookup: CDR1 SQVTM, CDR2 ANQGSEA. V lost 7 bases to trimming and J lost 0 bases, with 15 bases between them. Sequencing was performed on peripheral blood. This TCR came from a man aged 50-60 years with active or convalescent COVID-19. The V and J genes are TRBV29-1 and TRBJ1-1, with a possible D match to TRBD1 (5 bases). Written as DNA, the CDR3 is TGCAGCGCTGGGTCGGGACTGATGAACACTGAAGCTTTCTTT. This codes for CSAGSGLMNTEAFF.